This is a list of T cell receptor beta chains from one sample in a study of blood T cells in healthy people across ages. TCRdb re-called the 5' RACE reads with MiXCR, one entry per CDR3 protein. The sample yields roughly 1.9 million distinct CDR3 sequences, about two fifths seen once. Sequenced: blood. These receptors were taken from a human donor in good health. CDR3s include the opening cysteine and the closing phenylalanine or tryptophan. The D gene is left open where the match is weak. Clone size appears in some rows only: once, few, many, or a class for an expanded clone.

CDR3: CSAETTSGSSYNEQFF; DNA: TGCAGTGCAGAGACGACTAGCGGGTCTTCCTACAATGAGCAGTTCTTC; size: .; D: TRBD2; V: TRBV20-1; J: TRBJ2-1
CDR3: CASSSRTGHGYTF; DNA: TGTGCCAGCAGCTCTAGGACAGGCCATGGCTACACCTTC; size: many; D: TRBD1; V: TRBV7-8; J: TRBJ1-2
CDR3: CASSRDSQDQPQHF; DNA: TGTGCCAGCAGCCGGGACAGTCAAGATCAGCCCCAGCATTTT; size: few; D: TRBD1; V: TRBV7-8; J: TRBJ1-5
CDR3: CSARESQRLYGYTF; DNA: TGCAGTGCTAGAGAAAGTCAGAGACTCTATGGCTACACCTTC; size: .; D: .; V: TRBV20-1; J: TRBJ1-2
CDR3: CSARDRDRGPNEQYF; DNA: TGCAGTGCTCGCGACCGGGACAGGGGGCCCAACGAGCAGTACTTC; size: .; D: TRBD1; V: TRBV20-1; J: TRBJ2-7
CDR3: CASSYSSGVKTNEQFF; DNA: TGTGCCAGCAGTTACTCTAGCGGGGTAAAGACGAATGAGCAGTTCTTC; size: .; D: TRBD2; V: TRBV27; J: TRBJ2-1
CDR3: CATSREIFYEQYF; DNA: TGTGCCACCAGCCGCGAGATCTTCTACGAGCAGTACTTC; size: .; D: .; V: TRBV15; J: TRBJ2-7
CDR3: CASSLLGATYEQYF; DNA: TGTGCCAGCAGCTTATTGGGTGCTACCTACGAGCAGTACTTC; size: once; D: .; V: TRBV11-1; J: TRBJ2-7
CDR3: CASTLAGGGNEQFF; DNA: TGTGCCAGCACCTTAGCGGGGGGAGGGAATGAGCAGTTCTTC; size: .; D: TRBD2; V: TRBV7-2; J: TRBJ2-1
CDR3: CASSSLWGGTYEQYF; DNA: TGTGCCAGCAGCTCCCTGTGGGGGGGGACCTACGAGCAGTACTTC; size: once; D: TRBD2; V: TRBV7-2; J: TRBJ2-7
CDR3: CASSQPGQGVWKTQYF; DNA: TGTGCCAGCAGCCAACCCGGACAGGGGGTTTGGAAGACCCAGTACTTC; size: .; D: TRBD1; V: TRBV3-1; J: TRBJ2-5
CDR3: CASSLVAQGANIQYF; DNA: TGTGCCAGCAGCTTGGTCGCACAGGGGGCAAACATTCAGTACTTC; size: once; D: TRBD1; V: TRBV5-5; J: TRBJ2-4
CDR3: CSVEHTGPSSYEQYF; DNA: TGCAGCGTTGAACATACCGGGCCCAGCTCCTACGAGCAGTACTTC; size: .; D: .; V: TRBV29-1; J: TRBJ2-7
CDR3: CASSKGGKGPDTQYF; DNA: TGTGCCAGCAGCAAAGGCGGGAAGGGTCCAGATACGCAGTATTTT; size: .; D: .; V: TRBV21-1; J: TRBJ2-3
CDR3: CASSLRPVTLMETQYF; DNA: TGTGCCAGCAGCTTGAGACCGGTAACCCTCATGGAGACCCAGTACTTC; size: few; D: .; V: TRBV9; J: TRBJ2-5
CDR3: CASSLLSGTSVNEQYF; DNA: TGTGCCAGCAGCTTATTATCCGGGACTAGCGTCAATGAGCAGTACTTC; size: .; D: TRBD2; V: TRBV7-3; J: TRBJ2-4
CDR3: CASSHNRLANYGYTF; DNA: TGTGCCAGCAGCCACAATCGGCTAGCTAACTATGGCTACACCTTC; size: .; D: .; V: TRBV28; J: TRBJ1-2
CDR3: CSTKRGGRYNEQYF; DNA: TGCAGCACTAAACGGGGGGGCCGATACAATGAGCAGTACTTC; size: .; D: TRBD2; V: TRBV20-1; J: TRBJ2-4
CDR3: CSVLDRGGLNTEAFF; DNA: TGCAGCGTTCTTGACAGGGGAGGCTTGAACACTGAAGCTTTCTTT; size: .; D: TRBD1; V: TRBV29-1; J: TRBJ1-1
CDR3: CATATDYEQYF; DNA: TGTGCCACCGCGACAGACTACGAGCAGTACTTC; size: .; D: .; V: TRBV24-1; J: TRBJ2-7
CDR3: CASSLEGYTYTGELFF; DNA: TGTGCCAGCAGTTTAGAAGGTTACACCTACACCGGGGAGCTGTTTTTT; size: .; D: .; V: TRBV12-3/TRBV12-4; J: TRBJ2-2
CDR3: CASILQAAGANVLTF; DNA: TGTGCCAGCATCCTCCAGGCGGCTGGGGCCAACGTCCTGACTTTC; size: .; D: .; V: TRBV12-3/TRBV12-4; J: TRBJ2-6
CDR3: CSVVTIRGEGYTF; DNA: TGCAGCGTTGTAACCATTAGGGGCGAGGGCTACACCTTC; size: .; D: .; V: TRBV29-1; J: TRBJ1-2
CDR3: CAIRGDRRGAQYF; DNA: TGTGCCATCAGGGGAGACAGGCGCGGGGCGCAGTATTTT; size: .; D: .; V: TRBV10-3; J: TRBJ2-3
CDR3: CSASYSGGTGVYEQYF; DNA: TGCAGTGCTAGTTACAGCGGGGGGACAGGGGTCTACGAGCAGTACTTC; size: .; D: .; V: TRBV20-1; J: TRBJ2-7
CDR3: CSARGLAGGVSSHNEQFF; DNA: TGCAGTGCTAGAGGACTAGCGGGGGGCGTCAGCTCCCACAATGAGCAGTTCTTC; size: .; D: TRBD2; V: TRBV20-1; J: TRBJ2-1
CDR3: CASSPSFQGFGNTIYF; DNA: TGTGCCAGCAGCCCCAGCTTCCAGGGTTTTGGAAACACCATATATTTT; size: .; D: .; V: TRBV4-2; J: TRBJ1-3